Listed here are 18 T cell receptor beta chains from one sample, sequenced in a study of blood T cell repertoires in COVID-19. Sequencing used immunoSEQ multiplex PCR; TCRdb keeps in-frame clones, though not all of them. This sample yields over 300,000 clones, of which 70% to 90% are seen a single time; approximately 7.5% belongs to the top ten. The sample taken for sequencing was peripheral blood. The receptors stem from a human donor in a cohort sampled during active COVID-19.

The DNA of the CDR3 is TGCAGTGCTAGTAAACAGGGTCGCGGCACTGAAGCTTTCTTT. It is translated as CSASKQGRGTEAFF. The chain links TRBV20-1 to TRBJ1-1; a possible D gene is TRBD1 (6 bases). This CDR3 contains 14 residues. V was clipped by 3 bases and J by 4 bases, with 15 bases between them. The germline V gene encodes CDR1 DFQATT and CDR2 SNEGSKA (reference sequence).

This sequence joins TRBV4-1 and TRBJ2-3; 8 positions match TRBD1. In germline, CDR1 is MGHRA, CDR2 YSYEKL. This CDR3 spans 14 amino acids. V lost 2 bases, J lost 11 bases, and 9 bases stayed unmatched. The DNA of the CDR3 is TGCGCCAGCAGCCAACCGGGACAGGCTGAGGGGCAGTATTTT. Protein: CASSQPGQAEGQYF.

V and J are TRBV19 and TRBJ1-1, with D tentatively TRBD1 (5 bases). The CDR3 has 13 residues. V lost 4 bases, J lost 3 bases, and 9 bases lay in between. From germline, CDR1 is LNHDA and CDR2 SQIVND (reference sequence). CDR3 sequence reads: CASSTRQHTEAFF. The CDR3 DNA follows: TGTGCCAGTAGTACCAGACAGCACACTGAAGCTTTCTTT.

The gene calls are TRBV10-3 and TRBJ1-1, with 9 bases lining up with TRBD1. V lost 4 bases and J lost 1; bases outside the gene matches: 1. Germline loops: CDR1 ENHRY, CDR2 SYGVKD. This CDR3 region has 14 residues. CDR3 sequence: CAISGGQGNTEAFF. DNA of the CDR3: TGTGCCATCAGTGGGGGACAGGGGAACACTGAAGCTTTCTTT.

The chain recombines TRBV30 with TRBJ1-2; no clear D gene. V dropped 7 bases and J dropped 5 bases, with 14 bases sitting between them. Germline V lookup: CDR1 GTSNPN, CDR2 SVGIG (reference sequence). The CDR3 is 12 amino acids. The CDR3 protein is CAYRLGGYGYTF. The CDR3 region has the DNA TGTGCCTATCGACTGGGTGGATATGGCTACACCTTC.

This chain links TRBV12-3 or TRBV12-4 with TRBJ1-1; 8 bases fit TRBD1. The CDR3 length is 13 residues. The J segment lost 6 bases and the V segment lost 4 bases, leaving 4 bases of the junction unmatched. CDR3 DNA: TGTGCCAGCAGTTCCAGGGGGCTATCTGAAGCTTTCTTT. It yields the protein CASSSRGLSEAFF.

There are a few counts of this clone. The genes are TRBV4-2 and TRBJ2-7, with D perhaps TRBD1 (6 bases). Trimming cost V 0 bases and J 7 bases, with 10 bases left between them. CDR1 is LGHNA, CDR2 YNFKEQ, per germline. The CDR3 spans 13 residues. The CDR3 protein is CASSQEAGAEQYF. CDR3 bases: TGTGCCAGCAGCCAAGAGGCAGGGGCTGAGCAGTACTTC.

CDR3 residues: CASSHQGIADTQYF. The CDR3 DNA follows: TGTGCCAGCAGCCACCAGGGGATAGCAGATACGCAGTATTTT. This chain uses TRBV14 with TRBJ2-3, with D perhaps matching TRBD1 (6 bases). The CDR3 is 14 residues long. The V gene lost 3 bases and the J gene lost 4 bases, with 11 bases spanning the gap. Germline V CDR1 and CDR2: SGHDN, FVKESK. Full variable domain (remainder filled in from reference TRBV14 and TRBJ2-3): EAGVTQFPSHSVIEKGQTVTLRCDPISGHDNLYWYRRVMGKEIKFLLHFVKESKQDESGMPNNRFLAERTGGTYSTLKVQPAELEDSGVYFCASSHQGIADTQYFGPGTRLTVL.

The chain employs TRBV9 and TRBJ2-1; 11 nucleotides line up with TRBD2. The CDR3 runs 17 residues. CDR1 SGDLS and CDR2 YYNGEE come from the germline V gene. The V and J ends lost 3 bases and 5 bases, in that order; junction bases with no gene match: 10. DNA of the CDR3: TGTGCCAGCAGCGCCGGACGACTAGCGGGGTCCAACAATGAGCAGTTCTTC. Its protein is CASSAGRLAGSNNEQFF.

V usage is TRBV30 and J usage is TRBJ1-5; no clear D gene. Trimming took 0 bases from V and 6 from J, leaving 9 bases between them. This CDR3 contains 13 residues. Germline V gene data show CDR1 as GTSNPN and CDR2 as SVGIG (reference sequence). The CDR3 DNA reads as TGTGCCTGGAGTGTACAAGGGAGTCAGCCCCAGCATTTT. It translates to CAWSVQGSQPQHF.

CDR3 nucleotides: TGTGCCAGTAGTATCAGCGGGGGGGGCTATGAGCAGTTCTTC. It specifies CASSISGGGYEQFF. The chain couples TRBV19 to TRBJ2-1, with 10 positions matching TRBD2. The CDR3 runs 14 residues. Germline V gene data show CDR1 as LNHDA and CDR2 as SQIVND (reference sequence). V lost 3 bases to trimming and J lost 8 bases; unmatched junction nucleotides: 4.

V and J are TRBV7-9 and TRBJ1-3; D is uncertain. This CDR3 comprises 16 residues. CDR1 is SEHNR and CDR2 is FQNEAQ in the germline V gene (reference sequence). Trimming left V 2 bases short and J 2 bases short, with 13 bases between. For the CDR3, the DNA is TGTGCCAGCAGCTTAATCGGCAGGCAGACTGGAAACACCATATATTTT. Translation gives CASSLIGRQTGNTIYF.

V and J are TRBV6-5 and TRBJ1-4, with D possibly matching TRBD1 (5 bases). The CDR3 has 14 amino acids. Germline V gene sequence: CDR1 MNHEY, CDR2 SVGAGI. The V and J ends lost 7 bases and 7 bases respectively, with 16 bases between them. CDR3 region: CASKRSGGAEKLFF. The CDR3, as DNA: TGTGCCAGCAAAAGGTCGGGGGGTGCTGAAAAACTGTTTTTT.

This sequence joins TRBV24-1 and TRBJ1-5; possibly TRBD1 for D (5 bases). Germline CDR1 and CDR2: KGHDR and SFDVKD. Trimming took 5 bases from V and 6 from J, leaving 10 bases between them. The length of the CDR3 is 13 residues. The CDR3 DNA reads TGTGCCACCAGTGCCTTGGGGGGTCAGCCCCAGCATTTT. Its translation: CATSALGGQPQHF.

J is TRBJ1-2 and V is TRBV12-3 or TRBV12-4; 10 bases map to TRBD1. This CDR3 has 13 amino acids. V lost 7 bases, J lost 7 bases, and 6 bases stayed unmatched. The CDR3 DNA reads as TGTGCCAGCAATCCGGGACAGGGGTTTGGCTACACCTTC. Amino acids: CASNPGQGFGYTF.

The chain joins TRBV10-2 to TRBJ1-5; D is uncertain. V was trimmed by 10 bases and J by 3 bases, leaving 13 bases between them. Germline CDR1 WSHSY, CDR2 SAAADI. The CDR3 contains 13 residues. The CDR3 sequence is CATSSGSNQPQHF. The CDR3 DNA reads as TGCGCCACCTCCTCGGGGTCCAATCAGCCCCAGCATTTT.

This clone appeared a single time. The chain couples TRBV6-5 to TRBJ2-7, with 7 bases fitting TRBD1. Germline CDR1 and CDR2: MNHEY and SVGAGI. Trimming cost V 6 bases and J 3 bases; bases outside gene matches: 8. This CDR3 region has 14 residues. The CDR3 sequence is CASRGTDLYYEQYF. CDR3 nucleotides: TGTGCCAGCAGAGGGACAGATCTCTACTACGAGCAGTACTTC.

The rearrangement uses TRBV5-6 and TRBJ2-7; maybe TRBD2 (6 bases). This CDR3 has 16 residues. Germline V gives CDR1 SGHDT, CDR2 YYEEEE. Trimming cost V 4 bases and J 0 bases, with 17 bases left between them. The CDR3, as DNA: TGTGCCAGCAGCCCCCTCCCCTGGGGAGGCTCCTACGAGCAGTACTTC. Translating it yields CASSPLPWGGSYEQYF.